This T cell receptor beta chain stems from a study of T cells in women clearing cervical HPV infection. Findings and limits, study-wide: Unknown T-cell numbers per sample may underlie the richness differences.

The junction had 5 bases not matched to a gene; V was cut back by 4 bases and J by 7 bases. There are 13 residues in the CDR3. From germline, CDR1 is SGHDT and CDR2 YYEEEE. Sequenced by immunoSEQ multiplex PCR; TCRdb stores in-frame clones only, minus some. This sample's table reports about 21,000 clones. With regard to this clone: No antigen is known for it. The CDR3 end falls 3 residues outside the read, so it is completed with the germline J gene.

This receptor was obtained from a woman aged 18-70 years with a cervical HPV16 infection that either progressed to CIN3+ or cleared (not recorded which). The specimen was blood buffy coat. The rearrangement uses TRBV5-6 and TRBJ2-1; 7 positions agree with TRBD2. The part of the CDR3 DNA that was read is TGTGCCAGCAGCGTCGGGACTATAAATGAG. It is translated as CASSVGTINE. The whole CDR3 sequence reads CASSVGTINEQFF.